What follows is one T cell receptor (beta chain) and its context. This entry comes from a study of T cell repertoires in cytomegalovirus infection. About the research overall: In public TCR beta signatures, there were indications of both CMV infection and matching HLA type.

Germline V gives CDR1 SGHNT, CDR2 YENEEA. The CDR3 length is 16 residues. The ends lost 4 bases at V and 4 bases at J; junction bases unmatched: 10. TCRdb independently ran MiXCR on the reads; one entry per CDR3 protein. The sample consists of about 530,000 distinct CDR3 sequences, about 26% of them appearing once. What was sequenced was PBMCs. This chain connects TRBV11-3 to TRBJ2-1; 7 nucleotides align to TRBD2. The clonotype originates from a human donor in good health (CMV status not recorded). Some clones in this sample may be carry-over from other donors' samples. CDR3 region: CASSSRWEGPYNEQFF. In DNA form, the CDR3 reads TGTGCCAGCAGCTCAAGGTGGGAGGGACCTTACAATGAGCAGTTCTTC.